The 27 T cell receptor beta chains given below trace back to one sample, sequenced in a study of graft-versus-host responses after intestinal transplantation. What these receptors recognize is not known. Repertoires were generated with immunoSEQ multiplex PCR, while TCRdb's copy carries only in-frame clones and drops some. The sample lists about 120,000 clones, 75% to 95% seen once, with roughly 0.2% in the top ten. This specimen was unstimulated CD4+ T cells sorted from spleen or lymph node cells, taken before intestinal transplant. Receptors originate from a human donor who received an intestinal transplant.

The chain is built from TRBV30 and TRBJ1-1; 10 positions agree with TRBD1. V lost 4 bases to trimming and J lost 5 bases; unmatched junction nucleotides: 10. The CDR3 has 15 amino acids. CDR1 and CDR2 from the germline V gene are GTSNPN and SVGIG (reference sequence). The CDR3 DNA sequence: TGTGCCTGGAATGCTGACGACAGGGGGCTGACTGAAGCTTTCTTT. As protein: CAWNADDRGLTEAFF.

V is TRBV6-6 and J is TRBJ2-2; TRBD1 aligns across 7 bases. Germline assignment: CDR1 MNHNY and CDR2 SVGAGI (reference sequence). J was trimmed by 5 bases and V by 6 bases; bases with no gene match: 9. This CDR3 is built from 15 residues. The CDR3 sequence is CASRHDRARTGELFF. In nucleotides, the CDR3 is TGTGCCAGCAGACATGACAGGGCACGGACCGGGGAGCTGTTTTTT.

This rearrangement joins TRBV5-5 to TRBJ2-2; a possible D gene is TRBD1 (6 bases). Germline V CDR1 and CDR2: SGHKS, YYEKEE (reference sequence). The CDR3 contains 15 residues. V lost 7 bases and J lost 1, with 14 bases in between. The CDR3 sequence is CASQRRTENTGELFF. The CDR3 coding sequence is TGTGCCAGCCAACGTCGGACAGAGAACACCGGGGAGCTGTTTTTT.

The table lists this clone with a count of one. The CDR3 nucleotides read TGTGCCAGCAGGGACAGGCACTCTGGAAACACCATATATTTT. Residues: CASRDRHSGNTIYF. The rearrangement links TRBV7-2 to TRBJ1-3; the match to TRBD1 covers 7 bases. Trimming cost V 6 bases and J 0 bases; bases outside gene matches: 2. CDR3 length: 14 amino acids. Looked up from germline, CDR1 is SGHTA and CDR2 is FQGNSA.

V usage is TRBV6-1 and J usage is TRBJ2-1, with 7 bases identical to TRBD1. This CDR3 has 13 amino acids. J gave up 3 bases and V 6 bases, and 2 bases lay outside the gene matches. The germline gives CDR1 MNHNS, CDR2 SASEGT. CDR3 DNA: TGTGCCAGCAGGGGACAGAGCTACAATGAGCAGTTCTTC. Translating gives CASRGQSYNEQFF.

J is TRBJ2-2 and V is TRBV5-4; 8 nucleotides match TRBD2. CDR1 and CDR2 from the germline V gene are SGHNT and YYREEE (reference sequence). Trimming took 0 bases from V and 6 from J; bases not matched to a gene: 7. The CDR3 loop spans 16 amino acids. In DNA form, the CDR3 reads TGTGCCAGCAGCTTGGAGGGCGGGGGGTCTGCCGGGGAGCTGTTTTTT. As protein: CASSLEGGGSAGELFF. Full variable domain (missing parts from reference TRBV5-4 and TRBJ2-2): ETGVTQSPTHLIKTRGQQVTLRCSSQSGHNTVSWYQQALGQGPQFIFQYYREEENGRGNFPPRFSGLQFPNYSSELNVNALELDDSALYLCASSLEGGGSAGELFFGEGSRLTVL.

This clone has only a few counts. The CDR3 is CASSEPETQYF. The CDR3 nucleotides read TGTGCCAGCAGTGAACCGGAGACCCAGTACTTC. The V call is TRBV2, the J call TRBJ2-5; no clear D. V was trimmed by 2 bases and J by 5 bases, leaving 3 bases between them. The CDR3 sequence is 11 residues long. CDR1 is SNHLY, CDR2 FYNNEI, per germline.

The chain uses TRBV9 and TRBJ1-2, with TRBD1 identical over 7 bases. Trimming took 0 bases from V and 6 from J; bases not matched to a gene: 8. This CDR3 contains 15 residues. Germline V lookup: CDR1 SGDLS, CDR2 YYNGEE. The CDR3 nucleotides are TGTGCCAGCAGCGTAGCACCCACAGGGGATAATGGCTACACCTTC. Its protein product is CASSVAPTGDNGYTF.

The V gene is TRBV7-2, the J gene TRBJ1-4; D ambiguous. With 1 base removed from V and 4 bases from J, the gap between germline ends came to 10 bases. The CDR3 runs 15 residues. CDR1 and CDR2 from the germline V gene are SGHTA and FQGNSA. The CDR3 loop is CASSLVSVYNEKLFF. CDR3 coding DNA: TGTGCCAGCAGCTTAGTCAGCGTCTATAATGAAAAACTGTTTTTT.

V usage is TRBV5-1 and J usage is TRBJ1-2; D gene unclear. Trimming removed 0 bases from V and 6 bases from J, with 9 bases in between. The CDR3 has 13 residues. The germline gives CDR1 SGHRS, CDR2 YFSETQ. CDR3 loop: CASSLVPVNGYTF. The DNA for the CDR3 is TGCGCCAGCAGCTTGGTACCAGTTAATGGCTACACCTTC.

This chain connects TRBV7-8 to TRBJ2-2; 11 bases are a match to TRBD2. The CDR3 runs to 21 residues. Germline loops: CDR1 SGHVS, CDR2 FQNEAQ. V shed 4 bases and J 2 bases; nucleotides not matched to a gene: 18. This CDR3 reads CASSYPRRQSSGRPNTGELFF. The CDR3 DNA follows: TGTGCCAGCAGCTACCCCCGGAGACAGTCTAGCGGGAGGCCAAACACCGGGGAGCTGTTTTTT.

The chain recombines TRBV7-3 with TRBJ2-3; the match to TRBD2 covers 7 bases. J gave up 5 bases and V 6 bases, and 5 bases lay outside the gene matches. Germline V gives CDR1 SGHTA, CDR2 FQGTGA. The CDR3 covers 13 residues. The CDR3 spells CASRSGKGDTQYF. The CDR3 DNA sequence: TGTGCCAGCAGGAGCGGGAAGGGAGATACGCAGTATTTT.

The chain joins TRBV19 to TRBJ2-5; TRBD2 is a possible D gene (5 bases). The CDR3 length is 15 residues. V was trimmed by 5 bases and J by 5 bases, leaving 18 bases between them. CDR1 is LNHDA, CDR2 SQIVND, per germline (reference sequence). The CDR3 nucleotides read TGTGCCAGTAGTTCCCAAGTGAGGGCGAGGGAGACCCAGTACTTC. Its protein is CASSSQVRARETQYF.

The V and J genes are TRBV11-2 and TRBJ1-2, with a possible D match to TRBD1 (5 bases). CDR3 size: 16 residues. V was trimmed by 5 bases and J by 5 bases, leaving 21 bases between them. The germline gives CDR1 SGHAT, CDR2 FQNNGV. This CDR3 reads CASSQDPGLGGYGYTF. Written as DNA, the CDR3 is TGTGCCAGCAGCCAAGATCCGGGACTGGGCGGTTATGGCTACACCTTC.

In DNA form, the CDR3 reads TGTGCCAGCAGTTACGCTGGGACTTCCTACAATGAGCAGTTCTTC. It encodes CASSYAGTSYNEQFF. V is TRBV6-5 and J is TRBJ2-1; maybe TRBD2 (6 bases). There are 15 residues in the CDR3. Germline CDR1 MNHEY, CDR2 SVGAGI. Trimming stripped 2 bases from V and 1 base from J, with 9 bases between.

The rearrangement uses TRBV7-2 and TRBJ2-1; 7 bases fit TRBD2. This CDR3 region has 16 residues. Per the germline V gene, CDR1 is SGHTA and CDR2 is FQGNSA. J gave up 4 bases and V 5 bases, and 11 bases lay outside the gene matches. CDR3 in amino acids: CASSRDYPVPYNEQFF. DNA of the CDR3: TGTGCCAGCAGCAGGGACTACCCAGTCCCTTACAATGAGCAGTTCTTC.

The chain carries TRBV7-2 and TRBJ1-1, with D unclear. Germline V lookup: CDR1 SGHTA, CDR2 FQGNSA. V lost 1 base, J lost 4 bases, and 10 bases lay in between. The CDR3 runs 14 residues. The CDR3: CASSLVAGITEAFF. CDR3 nucleotides: TGTGCCAGCAGCTTAGTTGCGGGGATCACTGAAGCTTTCTTT.

The chain uses TRBV30 and TRBJ1-1, with 7 bases matching TRBD1. The CDR3 runs to 13 residues. Germline-derived CDR1 and CDR2 are GTSNPN and SVGIG (reference sequence). J was trimmed by 4 bases and V by 6 bases; bases with no gene match: 8. The CDR3 region has the DNA TGTGCCTGTTCAGGGGGATGGAGCACTGAAGCTTTCTTT. Residues: CACSGGWSTEAFF.

V is TRBV15 and J is TRBJ1-3; tentatively, D is TRBD1 (6 bases). The CDR3 loop spans 16 amino acids. The ends were cut back, 0 bases at V and 2 bases at J, with 11 bases in the middle. Germline V gives CDR1 LNHNV, CDR2 YYDKDF (reference sequence). CDR3: CATSRDRGAAGNTIYF. CDR3 nucleotide sequence: TGTGCCACCAGCAGAGATCGGGGGGCAGCTGGAAACACCATATATTTT. Using reference TRBV15 and TRBJ1-3 for the parts outside the CDR3, the full variable domain is DAMVIQNPRYQVTQFGKPVTLSCSQTLNHNVMYWYQQKSSQAPKLLFHYYDKDFNNEADTPDNFQSRRPNTSFCFLDIRSPGLGDTAMYLCATSRDRGAAGNTIYFGEGSWLTVV.

The chain combines TRBV7-2 with TRBJ1-5, with no clear D. The CDR3 has 16 residues. Germline V gene sequence: CDR1 SGHTA, CDR2 FQGNSA. Deletions cut 1 base from V and 2 bases from J, with 12 bases between. In DNA, the CDR3 is TGTGCCAGCAGCTTAGTAGGCAACCGGGGCAATCAGCCCCAGCATTTT. This encodes CASSLVGNRGNQPQHF.

This chain connects TRBV5-1 to TRBJ1-1; 7 positions agree with TRBD1. Unmatched junction bases numbered 0, after V lost 1 base and J lost 3 bases. Germline V lookup: CDR1 SGHRS, CDR2 YFSETQ. This CDR3 has 13 amino acids. CDR3 residues: CASSLQGDTEAFF. In nucleotides, the CDR3 is TGCGCCAGCAGCTTGCAGGGGGACACTGAAGCTTTCTTT.

This clone showed up just a few times. V is TRBV5-6 and J is TRBJ2-7; D is possibly TRBD1 (5 bases). CDR3 length: 14 amino acids. V was cut by 0 bases and J by 3 bases, with 10 bases left in between. Germline V gene data show CDR1 as SGHDT and CDR2 as YYEEEE. CDR3 nucleotide sequence: TGTGCCAGCAGCTTGGGTCAGGGCCGCTACGAGCAGTACTTC. Its protein product is CASSLGQGRYEQYF.

The V and J genes are TRBV7-2 and TRBJ1-2, with D uncertain. Trimming cost V 6 bases and J 5 bases, with 16 bases left between them. Per the germline V gene, CDR1 is SGHTA and CDR2 is FQGNSA. The CDR3 extends over 14 amino acids. CDR3 amino acids: CASSFSTGAYGYTF. The DNA for the CDR3 is TGTGCCAGCAGTTTCTCTACCGGAGCGTATGGCTACACCTTC.

As DNA, the CDR3 is TGCGCCAGCAGCTCGGGACAGGTTGGACATGGCTACACCTTC. It encodes CASSSGQVGHGYTF. V and J are TRBV5-1 and TRBJ1-2; TRBD1 agrees at 8 bases. The V and J ends lost 3 bases and 6 bases, in that order; junction bases with no gene match: 7. This CDR3 is built from 14 residues. The germline CDR1 and CDR2 sequences are SGHRS and YFSETQ.

This rearrangement joins TRBV11-2 to TRBJ2-5; D gene ambiguous. V lost 1 base and J lost 5, with 5 bases in between. CDR3 length: 12 amino acids. Germline CDR1 SGHAT, CDR2 FQNNGV. The CDR3 loop is CASSLARETQYF. Here the CDR3 DNA reads TGTGCCAGCAGCTTAGCTCGGGAGACCCAGTACTTC.

The CDR3 is CASSYSSRIPNYGYTF. As DNA, the CDR3 is TGTGCCAGCAGTTACTCGAGCCGAATTCCTAACTATGGCTACACCTTC. The chain combines TRBV6-5 with TRBJ1-2; D unclear. CDR1 and CDR2 (germline): MNHEY, SVGAGI. CDR3 length: 16 residues. V gave up 0 bases and J gave up 0 bases, with 11 bases separating them.

The chain carries TRBV5-6 and TRBJ1-4; no clear D gene. V was clipped by 2 bases and J by 3 bases, with 8 bases between them. Germline V gene sequence: CDR1 SGHDT, CDR2 YYEEEE. This CDR3 spans 14 amino acids. CDR3 residues: CASSFGRANEKLFF. CDR3 nucleotides: TGTGCCAGCAGCTTCGGGAGGGCTAATGAAAAACTGTTTTTT.